Detailed here is one T cell receptor beta chain. The data were taken from a study of blood T cell repertoires in COVID-19. About the research overall: Acute-phase and convalescent COVID-19 samples originated in the United States, Italy and Spain. From T cells, B-cell-depleted T cells, or PBMCs came the material, which was cDNA or gDNA.

Seattle researchers signed up patients amid active infection and tracked them longitudinally. Per the original methods: For nucleated cells, counts were estimated from reference gene primer amplification. Profiled with immunoSEQ multiplex PCR; TCRdb holds only in-frame clones, not every one. V, J and clone size are taken as reported in that table, and D and trimming were inferred from the DNA itself. This table has approximately 89,000 clones, 75% to 80% appearing once. The V and J ends lost 6 bases and 1 base respectively, with 24 bases between them. In germline, CDR1 is SEHNR, CDR2 FQNEAQ (reference sequence). This CDR3 comprises 18 residues.

Sequencing used peripheral blood. The genes are TRBV7-9 and TRBJ1-2; possibly TRBD1 for D (5 bases). The receptor was isolated from a man in his 70s with COVID-19, enrolled during active disease. CDR3 residues: CASRPGRPDTLINYGYTF. In nucleotides, the CDR3 is TGTGCCAGCAGGCCCGGGCGGCCGGACACCTTGATTAACTATGGCTACACCTTC.